In its sample, the clone carrying this T cell receptor beta chain was seen a few times. No antigen is known for it. Axillary draining lymph nodes of breast cancer patients supplied the node samples. Trimming took 3 bases from V and 2 from J; bases not matched to a gene: 12. This CDR3 has 17 amino acids. CDR1 GTSNPN and CDR2 SVGIG come from the germline V gene (reference sequence). TCRdb passed the multiplex PCR reads through MiXCR, listing each CDR3 protein once. The sample has 80,000 to 130,000 distinct CDR3 sequences; approximately 21% are singletons. The data were obtained in a study of breast tumors, draining lymph nodes, adjacent tissues. General study findings and limits: Tumors had less TCR diversity than lymph nodes, more than nontumor tissue. Luminal-like breast cancer showed significantly higher tumor–nontumor repertoire similarity than basal-like. Most tumor T cells seemingly derive from lymph node, then expand in tumor.

This chain links TRBV30 with TRBJ2-7; 11 nucleotides agree with TRBD2. This sequence originates from a female donor with breast cancer. Some clones in this sample may be carry-over from other donors' samples. The sample taken for sequencing was axillary lymph node tissue. CDR3 region: CAWRITQGTSGPYEQYF. Written as DNA, the CDR3 is TGTGCCTGGAGGATAACACAGGGGACTAGCGGACCCTACGAGCAGTACTTC.